The 10 T cell receptor beta chains presented below share a single source sample, sequenced in a study of post-analysis software for immune sequencing data (dated by TCRdb to about 2015). The investigation overall reported the following: About 5 TRBV segments, including TRBV5-6, TRBV5-1 and TRBV20-1, were significantly more frequent in patients than controls.

The library was prepared using PCR. These reads were obtained on an Illumina HiSeq 2500. To reduce PCR and sequencing biases, unique molecular identifiers were built into the TCR beta cDNA libraries. TCRdb ran its own pipeline on the public reads, namely fastp trimming at Q25 and MiXCR clone calling, and kept in-frame beta chains. One record per CDR3 amino acid sequence lists the most common genes and DNA. The sample table records about 770,000 distinct CDR3 sequences; 40% to 55% of these occur just once. Roughly 4.9% of the sample is held by the ten biggest clonotypes. Their specific antigens are unknown. The material sequenced was blood. The source is a girl aged 10-17 years with multiple sclerosis.

This chain joins TRBV5-1 and TRBJ2-7, with D possibly matching TRBD1 (6 bases). Germline V lookup: CDR1 SGHRS, CDR2 YFSETQ. V was cut by 4 bases and J by 2 bases, with 13 bases left in between. The CDR3 consists of 14 residues. CDR3 residues: CASSVGAFTYEQYF. CDR3 coding DNA: TGCGCCAGCAGCGTGGGGGCTTTTACCTACGAGCAGTACTTC.

The table lists this clonotype with a few counts. The chain combines TRBV29-1 with TRBJ2-7, with 8 bases matching TRBD1. The CDR3 has 15 residues. V was clipped by 6 bases and J by 3 bases; unmatched bases: 13. From germline, CDR1 is SQVTM and CDR2 ANQGSEA. The CDR3 here is CSVSRSGTGLYEQYF. The CDR3 coding sequence is TGCAGCGTATCCCGGTCCGGGACAGGCCTCTACGAGCAGTACTTC.

The rearrangement links TRBV10-3 to TRBJ2-1; 8 bases agree with TRBD2. CDR1 is ENHRY, CDR2 SYGVKD, per germline. CDR3 size: 13 residues. The V gene end was trimmed by 8 bases and the J gene end by 1 base; junction bases not matched to a gene: 1. The chain's CDR3 is CAIGLASYNEQFF. In nucleotides, the CDR3 is TGTGCCATCGGACTAGCATCCTACAATGAGCAGTTCTTC.

This chain uses TRBV6-6 with TRBJ1-1, with D perhaps TRBD1 (6 bases). The germline V gene encodes CDR1 MNHNY and CDR2 SVGAGI (reference sequence). Deletions cut 6 bases from V and 2 bases from J, with 10 bases between. This CDR3 has 13 amino acids. This CDR3 is CASSIQGNTEAFF. CDR3 nucleotide sequence: TGTGCCAGCAGCATACAGGGAAACACTGAAGCTTTCTTT.

The J gene is TRBJ2-7, the V gene TRBV10-3; 11 nucleotides line up with TRBD2. The CDR3 length is 16 residues. The germline CDR1 and CDR2 sequences are ENHRY and SYGVKD. V trimming: 0 bases; J trimming: 4 bases; junction bases outside the gene matches: 5. DNA of the CDR3: TGTGCCATCAGTGAGTCGGGGGGACTAGCGGAGTACGAGCAGTACTTC. This codes for CAISESGGLAEYEQYF.

This clonotype was counted between two and nine times. The chain combines TRBV20-1 with TRBJ1-2; tentative D call: TRBD1 (5 bases). This CDR3 has 13 residues. Germline-derived CDR1 and CDR2 are DFQATT and SNEGSKA (reference sequence). V lost 0 bases and J lost 4, with 9 bases in between. Here the CDR3 DNA reads TGCAGTGCTAGAGAACCAGGGAGCTATGGCTACACCTTC. This translates into CSAREPGSYGYTF.

The chain joins TRBV12-3 or TRBV12-4 to TRBJ2-1; 12 bases fit TRBD2. The J segment lost 4 bases and the V segment lost 7 bases, leaving 8 bases of the junction unmatched. CDR3 length equals 16 residues. DNA for the CDR3: TGTGCCAGCATTCCGGGACTAGCGGGCCTTTACAATGAGCAGTTCTTC. This encodes CASIPGLAGLYNEQFF.

The gene calls are TRBV28 and TRBJ1-5; a weak D match, TRBD1 (6 bases). The CDR3 sequence is 18 residues long. V was trimmed by 2 bases and J by 0 bases, leaving 17 bases between them. Germline CDR1 reads MDHEN; CDR2 reads SYDVKM. DNA for the CDR3: TGTGCCAGCAGTTTAGGGTACGGACAGCCATATAGCAATCAGCCCCAGCATTTT. The encoded protein is CASSLGYGQPYSNQPQHF.

A few counts support this clonotype. This rearrangement joins TRBV5-1 to TRBJ2-6, with TRBD1 matching over 7 bases. The CDR3 runs to 18 residues. From germline, CDR1 is SGHRS and CDR2 YFSETQ. V shed 4 bases, J shed 0 bases, and the junction held 10 bases outside the gene matches. The CDR3 spells CASSPLDRVGSGANVLTF. The CDR3 nucleotides read TGCGCCAGCAGCCCCCTTGACAGGGTGGGCTCTGGGGCCAACGTCCTGACTTTC.

The V call is TRBV5-1, the J call TRBJ2-3; either TRBD1 or TRBD2 may fit D (6 bases each). Between the trimmed V and J ends, which lost 1 base and 0 bases, there was a span of 15 bases. The CDR3 is made up of 17 amino acids. Germline V gene sequence: CDR1 SGHRS, CDR2 YFSETQ. As DNA, the CDR3 is TGCGCCAGCAGCTTGTTCGCGGGACAAGGGAGCACAGATACGCAGTATTTT. Residues: CASSLFAGQGSTDTQYF.